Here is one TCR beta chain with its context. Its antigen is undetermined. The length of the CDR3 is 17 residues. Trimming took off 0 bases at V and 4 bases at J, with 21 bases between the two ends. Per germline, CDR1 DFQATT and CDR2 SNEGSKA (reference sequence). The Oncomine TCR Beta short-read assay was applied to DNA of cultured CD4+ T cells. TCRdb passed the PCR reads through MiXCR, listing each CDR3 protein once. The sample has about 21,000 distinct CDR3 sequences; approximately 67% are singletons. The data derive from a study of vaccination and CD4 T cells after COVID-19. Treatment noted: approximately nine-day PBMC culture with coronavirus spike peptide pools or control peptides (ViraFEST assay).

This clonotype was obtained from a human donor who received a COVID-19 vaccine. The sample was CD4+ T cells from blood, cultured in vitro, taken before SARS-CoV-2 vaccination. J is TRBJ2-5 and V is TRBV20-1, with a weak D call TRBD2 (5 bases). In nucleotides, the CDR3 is TGCAGTGCTAGAGATTCGGGGTATGTGAGGGCTACAGAGACCCAGTACTTC. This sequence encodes CSARDSGYVRATETQYF.